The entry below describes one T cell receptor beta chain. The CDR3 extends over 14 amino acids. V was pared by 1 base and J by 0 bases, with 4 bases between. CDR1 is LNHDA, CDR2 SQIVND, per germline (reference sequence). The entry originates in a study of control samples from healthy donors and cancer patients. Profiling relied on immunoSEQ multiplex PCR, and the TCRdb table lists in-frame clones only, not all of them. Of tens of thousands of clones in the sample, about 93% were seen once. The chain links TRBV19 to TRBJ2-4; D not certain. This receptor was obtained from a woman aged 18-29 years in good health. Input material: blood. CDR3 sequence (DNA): TGTGCCAGTAGTATAGCGGGAGCCAAAAACATTCAGTACTTC. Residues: CASSIAGAKNIQYF.